The entry below gives a single TCR beta chain sequence along with its context. Its specificity is not known. TCRdb's table, derived via immunoSEQ multiplex PCR, lists solely in-frame clones and lacks some. The table includes tens of thousands of clones, around 79% detected once. The data originate from a study of a mutant IDH1 vaccine in newly diagnosed glioma. Study as a whole: Eight vaccine doses were administered to patients at weeks 1, 3, 5, 7, 11, 15, 19 and 23. Findings and limits, study-wide: Of all patients, around 94% showed vaccine-induced immune responses.

Germline assignment: CDR1 MNHEY and CDR2 SVGAGI. The CDR3 runs 13 residues. The V end was cut by 8 bases, the J end by 6 bases, with 15 bases between. The time point is: week 23, last vaccination. In every dose of vaccine, 300 ug of mutant IDH1 20-mer peptide was given alongside topical imiquimod. The receptor's source is a woman aged 40 to 49 with glioma. Some clones in this sample may be carry-over from other donors' samples. This sequence joins TRBV6-5 and TRBJ2-3; TRBD2 is a possible D gene (5 bases). The source was PBMCs, collected from a glioma patient whose treatment included an IDH1 peptide vaccine. CDR3 region: CASEGGPTDTQYF. In DNA form, the CDR3 reads TGTGCCAGCGAGGGCGGACCGACCGATACGCAGTATTTT.